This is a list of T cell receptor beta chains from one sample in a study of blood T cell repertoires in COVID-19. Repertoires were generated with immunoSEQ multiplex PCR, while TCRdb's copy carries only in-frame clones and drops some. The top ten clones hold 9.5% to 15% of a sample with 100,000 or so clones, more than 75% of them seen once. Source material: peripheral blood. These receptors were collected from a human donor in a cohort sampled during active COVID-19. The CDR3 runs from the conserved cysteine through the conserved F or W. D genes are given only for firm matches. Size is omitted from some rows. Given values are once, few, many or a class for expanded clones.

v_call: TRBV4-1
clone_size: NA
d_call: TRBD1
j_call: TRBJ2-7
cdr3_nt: TGCGCCAGCAGCCAAGGGACAGGCTTTCGATGGGAGCAGTACTTC
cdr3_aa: CASSQGTGFRWEQYF

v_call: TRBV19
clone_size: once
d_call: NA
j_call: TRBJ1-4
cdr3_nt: TGTGCCAGTAGCCGAAGGGAGGGGAGGGAAAAACTGTTTTTT
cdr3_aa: CASSRREGREKLFF

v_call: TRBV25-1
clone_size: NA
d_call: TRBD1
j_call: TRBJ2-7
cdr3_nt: TGTGCCAGCAGTGATCAGACAGGGGGTAAACCCTACGAGCAGTACTTC
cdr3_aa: CASSDQTGGKPYEQYF

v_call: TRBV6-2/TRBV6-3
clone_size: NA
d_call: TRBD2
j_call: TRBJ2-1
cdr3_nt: TGTGCCAGCAGTTACCCCAATACTAAAGGACTAGCGGGAGTAGGGGAGCAGTTCTTC
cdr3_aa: CASSYPNTKGLAGVGEQFF

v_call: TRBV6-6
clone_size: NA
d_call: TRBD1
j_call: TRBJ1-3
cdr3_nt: TGTGCCAGCAGCACTAAGGGGGCCGGAAACACCATATATTTT
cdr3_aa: CASSTKGAGNTIYF

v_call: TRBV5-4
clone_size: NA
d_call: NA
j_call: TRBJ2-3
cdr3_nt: TGTGCCAGCAGCTTGGACGGCGGGGAGGGCACAGATACGCAGTATTTT
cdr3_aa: CASSLDGGEGTDTQYF

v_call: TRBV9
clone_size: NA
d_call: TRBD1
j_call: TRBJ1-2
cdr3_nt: TGTGCCAGCAGCGTAGCTGGGACAGCTTCCGGCTACACCTTC
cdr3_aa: CASSVAGTASGYTF

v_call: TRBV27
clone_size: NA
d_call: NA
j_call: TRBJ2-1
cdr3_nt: TGTGCCAGCAGCACCCGGGGGAGAGCGAGCTCCTACAATGAGCAGTTCTTC
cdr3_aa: CASSTRGRASSYNEQFF

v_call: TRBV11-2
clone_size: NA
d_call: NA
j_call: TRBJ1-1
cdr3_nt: TGTGCCAGCAGCTCAGTCGGGGGGTTTGTCACTGAAGCTTTCTTT
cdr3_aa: CASSSVGGFVTEAFF

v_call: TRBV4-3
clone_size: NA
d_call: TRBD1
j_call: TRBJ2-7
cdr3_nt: TGCGCCAGCAGCCAAGAAGGGACAGGGTTCTACGAGCAGTACTTC
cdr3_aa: CASSQEGTGFYEQYF

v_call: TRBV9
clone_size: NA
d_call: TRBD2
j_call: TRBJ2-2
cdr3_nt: TGTGCCAGCAGCCCTCGAGCGGGGGGGCCGCCCGGGGAGCTGTTTTTT
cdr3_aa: CASSPRAGGPPGELFF

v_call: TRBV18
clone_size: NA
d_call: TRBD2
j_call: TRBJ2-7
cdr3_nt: TGTGCCAGCTCATCGGGGACTAGCGACGAGCAGTACTTC
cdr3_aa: CASSSGTSDEQYF

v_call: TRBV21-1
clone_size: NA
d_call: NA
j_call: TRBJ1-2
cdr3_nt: TGTGCCAGCAGCAAAGCAAGGGGGAGCTCGGTCGATGGCTACACCTTC
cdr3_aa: CASSKARGSSVDGYTF

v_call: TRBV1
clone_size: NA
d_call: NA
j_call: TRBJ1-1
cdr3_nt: TGCACCAGCAGCCTAAGCGGGGTTGGGGGAGCTTTCTTT
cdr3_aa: CTSSLSGVGGAFF

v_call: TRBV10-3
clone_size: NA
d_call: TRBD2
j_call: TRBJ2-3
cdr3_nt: TGTGCCATCAGTGAGTCGGGGGGGTACACAGATACGCAGTATTTT
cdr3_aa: CAISESGGYTDTQYF

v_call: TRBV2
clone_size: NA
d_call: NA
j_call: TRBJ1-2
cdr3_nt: TGTGCCAGCAGTGAACTTGAACCAGACTATGGCTACACCTTC
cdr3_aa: CASSELEPDYGYTF

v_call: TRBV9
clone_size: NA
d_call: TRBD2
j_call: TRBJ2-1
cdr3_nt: TGTGCCAGCAGCTCCCGGGGGAGCGGGGGGGGGAATGAGCAGTTCTTC
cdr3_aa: CASSSRGSGGGNEQFF

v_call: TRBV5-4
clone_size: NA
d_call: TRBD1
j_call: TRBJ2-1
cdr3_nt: TGTGCCAGCAGCTCTGGCGGACAGGGCCGATACAATGAGCAGTTCTTC
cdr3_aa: CASSSGGQGRYNEQFF

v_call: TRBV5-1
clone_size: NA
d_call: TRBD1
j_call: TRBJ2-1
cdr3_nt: TGCGCCAGCATGGAGCAGGGGGTCTCCTACAATGAGCAGTTCTTC
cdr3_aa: CASMEQGVSYNEQFF

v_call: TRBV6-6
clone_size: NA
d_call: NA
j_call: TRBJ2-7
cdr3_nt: TGTGCCAGCAGTACAGTCGGCTACGAGCAGTACTTC
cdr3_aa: CASSTVGYEQYF

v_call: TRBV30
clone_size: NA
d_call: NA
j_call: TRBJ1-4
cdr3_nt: TGTGCCTGGAGTGTACGATCAGGGTCTGGTGAAAAACTGTTTTTT
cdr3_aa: CAWSVRSGSGEKLFF

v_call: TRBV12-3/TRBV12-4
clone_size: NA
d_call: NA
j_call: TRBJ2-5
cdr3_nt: TGTGCCAGCAGTTTAGGCCTACGGGAGACCCAGTACTTC
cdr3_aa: CASSLGLRETQYF

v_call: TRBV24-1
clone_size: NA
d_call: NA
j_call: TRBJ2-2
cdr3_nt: TGTGCCACCAGTGATTTGTACGGGGAGCTGTTTTTT
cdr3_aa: CATSDLYGELFF

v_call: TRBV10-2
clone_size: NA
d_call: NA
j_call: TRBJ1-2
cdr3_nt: TGCGCCAGCAGTGAGTCGAAGGGGCTCTATGGCTACACCTTC
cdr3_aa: CASSESKGLYGYTF

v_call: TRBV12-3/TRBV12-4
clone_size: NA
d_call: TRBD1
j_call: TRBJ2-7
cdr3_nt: TGTGCCAGCAGTGCCAGACAGGGTTACGAGCAGTACTTC
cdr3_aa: CASSARQGYEQYF

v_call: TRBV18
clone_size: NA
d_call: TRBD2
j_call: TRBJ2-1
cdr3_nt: TGTGCCAGCTCACTTAGGACTAGCGACCCCTCCTACAATGAGCAGTTCTTC
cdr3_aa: CASSLRTSDPSYNEQFF

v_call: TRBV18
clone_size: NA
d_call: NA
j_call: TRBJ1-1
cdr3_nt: TGTGCCAGCTCCCCAACCACAGTGAACACTGAAGCTTTCTTT
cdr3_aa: CASSPTTVNTEAFF

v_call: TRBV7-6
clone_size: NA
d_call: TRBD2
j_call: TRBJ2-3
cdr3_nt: TGTGCCAGCAGCTTAAGGACTAGCGGCACAGATACGCAGTATTTT
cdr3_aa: CASSLRTSGTDTQYF

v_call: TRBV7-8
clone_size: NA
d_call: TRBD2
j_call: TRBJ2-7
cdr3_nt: TGTGCCAGCAGCTTACGACTAGCTGGCGGGATTATCTACGAGCAGTACTTC
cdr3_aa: CASSLRLAGGIIYEQYF

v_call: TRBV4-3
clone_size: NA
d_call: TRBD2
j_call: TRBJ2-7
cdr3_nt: TGCGCCAGCAGCCAAGGCGCCGGGACTAGCTCCTACGAGCAGTACTTC
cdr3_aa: CASSQGAGTSSYEQYF

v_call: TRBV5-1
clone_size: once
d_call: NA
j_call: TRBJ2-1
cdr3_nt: TGCGCCAGCAGCTTGGCCGGGAGCAATGAGCAGTTCTTC
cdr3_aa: CASSLAGSNEQFF